This entry lists 18 T cell receptor beta chains sequenced from one sample in a study of shared clonotypes between healthy human individuals. The naive CD8 population came from CD45RO-negative cells selected for CCR7, without terminally differentiated effector memory CD45RA+ cells. Repertoires were generated with immunoSEQ multiplex PCR, while TCRdb's copy carries only in-frame clones and drops some. The sample lists around 2,000,000 clones; over 85% were seen once. Material for sequencing was naive CD8+ T cells sorted from blood. All receptors come from a man aged 18 to 29 in good health.

This chain joins TRBV5-1 and TRBJ2-1; D gene ambiguous. The V and J ends lost 5 bases and 4 bases respectively, with 16 bases between them. Per germline, CDR1 SGHRS and CDR2 YFSETQ. This CDR3 contains 15 residues. CDR3 protein: CASRLSGGLYNEQFF. The CDR3 DNA sequence: TGCGCCAGCAGGTTGTCGGGCGGCCTGTACAATGAGCAGTTCTTC.

This rearrangement joins TRBV4-1 to TRBJ2-1; D is ambiguous. Germline V gene lookup returns CDR1 MGHRA and CDR2 YSYEKL. The length of the CDR3 is 13 residues. Between the trimmed V and J ends, which lost 0 bases and 6 bases, there was a span of 6 bases. CDR3 sequence: CASSQDIGNEQFF. The CDR3 DNA reads TGCGCCAGCAGCCAAGATATTGGCAATGAGCAGTTCTTC.

This chain uses TRBV5-1 with TRBJ1-1; D ambiguous. The CDR3 is 16 residues long. Trimming shortened V by 4 bases and J by 4 bases, and 20 bases separated the two germline ends. CDR1 and CDR2 (germline): SGHRS, YFSETQ. The CDR3 DNA is TGCGCCAGCAGCATAGCGGCCGGTACCGCAGGCACTGAAGCTTTCTTT. Its translation: CASSIAAGTAGTEAFF.

The genes are TRBV10-3 and TRBJ2-2; D might be TRBD1 (6 bases). V lost 2 bases and J lost 4, with 11 bases in between. The CDR3 covers 15 residues. Per germline, CDR1 ENHRY and CDR2 SYGVKD. CDR3 DNA: TGTGCCATCAGTGAGGGGGCAGGGGCCACCGGGGAGCTGTTTTTT. It yields the protein CAISEGAGATGELFF.

The chain uses TRBV19 and TRBJ2-7; D remains ambiguous. CDR1 LNHDA and CDR2 SQIVND come from the germline V gene (reference sequence). Trimming cost V 6 bases and J 3 bases, with 9 bases left between them. The CDR3 runs 12 residues. The CDR3 DNA is TGTGCCAGTAGAGACGACCTCTACGAGCAGTACTTC. It translates to CASRDDLYEQYF. Supplemented by reference TRBV19 and TRBJ2-7, the full variable domain reads DGGITQSPKYLFRKEGQNVTLSCEQNLNHDAMYWYRQDPGQGLRLIYYSQIVNDFQKGDIAEGYSVSREKKESFPLTVTSAQKNPTAFYLCASRDDLYEQYFGPGTRLTVT.

The rearrangement joins TRBV4-1 to TRBJ2-1; maybe TRBD2 (5 bases). Trimming took off 4 bases at V and 5 bases at J, with 12 bases between the two ends. The CDR3 has 14 residues. Looked up from germline, CDR1 is MGHRA and CDR2 is YSYEKL. DNA for the CDR3: TGCGCCAGCAGCCCCGGGATCCAAGACAATGAGCAGTTCTTC. Residues: CASSPGIQDNEQFF.

The J gene is TRBJ2-3, the V gene TRBV28, with 7 bases matching TRBD2. Trimming removed 10 bases from V and 2 bases from J; junction bases left unmatched: 6. Germline V gene data show CDR1 as MDHEN and CDR2 as SYDVKM. The CDR3 runs to 13 residues. The CDR3: CATRDYFTDTQYF. The CDR3 DNA follows: TGTGCCACCCGGGACTACTTCACAGATACGCAGTATTTT.

This chain links TRBV10-3 with TRBJ2-3; TRBD1 aligns across 10 bases. The germline CDR1 and CDR2 sequences are ENHRY and SYGVKD. The junction had 3 bases not matched to a gene; V was cut back by 0 bases and J by 0 bases. The CDR3 runs 17 residues. CDR3 DNA: TGTGCCATCAGTGAGTCGGGGACAGGGGTTAGCACAGATACGCAGTATTTT. This codes for CAISESGTGVSTDTQYF.

This sequence joins TRBV6-6 and TRBJ2-7; D is undetermined. Germline V gene data show CDR1 as MNHNY and CDR2 as SVGAGI (reference sequence). CDR3 length equals 13 residues. V lost 3 bases to trimming and J lost 2 bases, with 8 bases between them. The CDR3 nucleotides are TGTGCCAGCAGTTATTCTATAGCCTACGAGCAGTACTTC. Its translation: CASSYSIAYEQYF.

The gene calls are TRBV18 and TRBJ2-7; D is uncertain. The CDR3 consists of 12 residues. Trimming pared 4 bases from V and 5 bases from J, leaving 9 bases between. From germline, CDR1 is KGHSH and CDR2 LQKENI. In DNA, the CDR3 is TGTGCCAGCTCACTCCGAGTCGACGAGCAGTACTTC. Residues: CASSLRVDEQYF.

The chain has TRBV5-1 and TRBJ1-1; 10 positions agree with TRBD1. Germline V gene data show CDR1 as SGHRS and CDR2 as YFSETQ. This CDR3 region has 17 residues. V lost 4 bases, J lost 3 bases, and 12 bases stayed unmatched. The CDR3 DNA follows: TGCGCCAGCAGCCCAACGACAGGGGGCGCGAAGGACACTGAAGCTTTCTTT. Its translation is CASSPTTGGAKDTEAFF.

As concerns this clone: Other DNA sequences of this sample code for an identical CDR3. The chain carries TRBV28 and TRBJ2-7; 8 bases align to TRBD1. Trimming took 7 bases from V and 3 from J; bases not matched to a gene: 8. CDR1 and CDR2 from the germline V gene are MDHEN and SYDVKM. There are 14 residues in the CDR3. The CDR3, as DNA: TGTGCCAGCACGGGGACAGGAGGTAGCTACGAGCAGTACTTC. Residues: CASTGTGGSYEQYF.

This chain uses TRBV5-6 with TRBJ1-2; 9 nucleotides match TRBD1. Germline CDR1 reads SGHDT; CDR2 reads YYEEEE. The CDR3 is 16 amino acids. J gave up 0 bases and V 3 bases, and 6 bases lay outside the gene matches. CDR3 DNA sequence: TGTGCCAGCAGCTGGGAAACAGGGGGCCCTAACTATGGCTACACCTTC. It translates to CASSWETGGPNYGYTF.

The rearrangement joins TRBV27 to TRBJ2-1, with 11 bases aligning to TRBD2. From germline, CDR1 is MNHEY and CDR2 SMNVEV (reference sequence). This CDR3 region has 22 residues. J lost 0 bases, V lost 2 bases, and 18 bases had no gene match. The DNA of the CDR3 is TGTGCCAGCAGTTTAGGTTCCGGGACGCTAGCGGGAGGTTTAAGCTCCTACAATGAGCAGTTCTTC. Its translation: CASSLGSGTLAGGLSSYNEQFF.

The chain uses TRBV6-1 and TRBJ1-5; D perhaps matches TRBD1 (6 bases). The germline CDR1 and CDR2 sequences are MNHNS and SASEGT. The CDR3 length is 15 residues. Between the trimmed V and J ends, which lost 7 bases and 0 bases, there was a span of 13 bases. The CDR3 nucleotides are TGTGCCAGCATAAATACAGGGCTTAGCAATCAGCCCCAGCATTTT. This codes for CASINTGLSNQPQHF.

This chain links TRBV9 with TRBJ2-7, with 8 positions matching TRBD1. The ends lost 2 bases at V and 4 bases at J; junction bases unmatched: 11. The CDR3 is made up of 16 amino acids. Per the germline V gene, CDR1 is SGDLS and CDR2 is YYNGEE. CDR3 protein: CASSVTAGTGYYEQYF. The CDR3 DNA sequence: TGTGCCAGCAGCGTGACCGCCGGGACAGGCTATTACGAGCAGTACTTC.

This clone has at least ten counts. The chain couples TRBV9 to TRBJ2-2, with D perhaps TRBD1 (5 bases). CDR3 length: 15 residues. Trimming took 4 bases from V and 0 from J, leaving 10 bases between them. The germline V gene has CDR1 SGDLS and CDR2 YYNGEE. The CDR3 protein is CASSTTGSNTGELFF. The CDR3 nucleotides are TGTGCCAGCAGCACAACAGGATCGAACACCGGGGAGCTGTTTTTT. The whole variable domain, filled in from reference TRBV9 and TRBJ2-2, reads DSGVTQTPKHLITATGQRVTLRCSPRSGDLSVYWYQQSLDQGLQFLIQYYNGEERAKGNILERFSAQQFPDLHSELNLSSLELGDSALYFCASSTTGSNTGELFFGEGSRLTVL.

The chain is built from TRBV23-1 and TRBJ1-3, with D unresolved. TRBV23-1 carries the ORF label, with uncertain function. This CDR3 region has 18 residues. Trimming removed 0 bases at V and 1 base at J, with 16 bases between. CDR3 loop: CASSQSGRTFYSGNTIYF. The CDR3 DNA reads TGCGCCAGCAGTCAATCGGGGAGGACCTTCTATTCTGGAAACACCATATATTTT.